This T cell receptor (beta chain) was sequenced during a study of CD8 T cells in ankylosing spondylitis. Quantitative 5'-RACE with molecular barcodes generated TCR beta libraries. MiXCR, applied by TCRdb to the 5' RACE reads, yields one record per CDR3 protein. The repertoire consists of just under 550,000 distinct CDR3 sequences, with 12% occurring once and the leading ten covering over 6.5%. Overall study results and limits: The study identified a TCR beta motif of roughly eight highly homologous variants that appeared characteristic of ankylosing spondylitis blood. As reported, disease-linked clones showed significant enrichment in matched ankylosing spondylitis synovial fluid.

In its sample, this clonotype was seen many times. Its cognate antigen is unknown. The ends were cut back, 4 bases at V and 0 bases at J, with 10 bases in the middle. Germline V lookup: CDR1 SGDLS, CDR2 YYNGEE. The CDR3 length is 15 residues. This sequence joins TRBV9 and TRBJ1-4; D is unresolved. This clonotype was sampled from a male donor with ankylosing spondylitis. The source material was blood, either unsorted or a sorted T cell fraction (not recorded which). The CDR3, as DNA: TGTGCCAGCAGCCCGACTGACCCAACTAATGAAAAACTGTTTTTT. Translation gives CASSPTDPTNEKLFF.